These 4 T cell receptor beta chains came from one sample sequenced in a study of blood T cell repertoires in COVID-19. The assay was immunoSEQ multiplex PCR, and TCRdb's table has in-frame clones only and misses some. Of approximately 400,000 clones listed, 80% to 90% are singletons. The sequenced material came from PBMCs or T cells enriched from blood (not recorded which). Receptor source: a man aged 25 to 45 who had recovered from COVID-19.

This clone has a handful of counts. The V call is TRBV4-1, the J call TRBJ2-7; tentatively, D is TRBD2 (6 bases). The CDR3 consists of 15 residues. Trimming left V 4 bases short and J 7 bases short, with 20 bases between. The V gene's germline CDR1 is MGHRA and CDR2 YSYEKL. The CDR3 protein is CASSPELALGGEQYF. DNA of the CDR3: TGCGCCAGCAGCCCCGAACTAGCTCTTGGGGGTGAGCAGTACTTC.

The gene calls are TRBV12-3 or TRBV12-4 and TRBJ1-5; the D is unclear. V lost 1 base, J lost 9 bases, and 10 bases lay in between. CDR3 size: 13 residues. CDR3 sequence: CASSLGPEGPQHF. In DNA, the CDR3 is TGTGCCAGCAGTTTAGGGCCCGAGGGGCCCCAGCATTTT.

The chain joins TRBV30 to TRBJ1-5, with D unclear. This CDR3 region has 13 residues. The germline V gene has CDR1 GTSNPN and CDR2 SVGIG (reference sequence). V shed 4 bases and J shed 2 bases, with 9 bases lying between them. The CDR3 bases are TGTGCCTGGAATACCCGGGGCAATCAGCCCCAGCATTTT. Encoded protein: CAWNTRGNQPQHF.

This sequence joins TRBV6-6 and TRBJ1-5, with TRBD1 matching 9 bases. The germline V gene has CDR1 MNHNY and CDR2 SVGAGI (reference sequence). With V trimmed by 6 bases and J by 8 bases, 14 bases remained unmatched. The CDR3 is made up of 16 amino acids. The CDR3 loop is CASRTGTGPRGEPQHF. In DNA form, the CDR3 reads TGTGCCAGCAGAACCGGGACAGGGCCCAGGGGTGAGCCCCAGCATTTT.